The sample holds many counts of the clone carrying this T cell receptor beta chain. What it recognizes is unknown. The data stem from a study of regulatory T cells in long-lasting Graves disease. Study conclusions and caveats: Persistent Graves' patients showed less TCR diversity than newly diagnosed patients showed. Relative to new patients (roughly 980), persistent patients exhibited greater sharing of public clonotypes (approximately 3,000).

Regarding time point: newly diagnosed GD, antithyroid drugs for less than 3 months. PBMCs provided the RNA from which the TCR library was made. The V gene's germline CDR1 is SQVTM and CDR2 ANQGSEA. V trimming: 3 bases; J trimming: 9 bases; junction bases outside the gene matches: 7. This CDR3 has 12 residues. Combining iRepertoire HTBI primers with Arm-PCR of CDR3 regions, the authors built TCR beta libraries. Via MiXCR, TCRdb re-called the multiplex PCR reads, giving one row per CDR3 protein. The sample includes hundreds of thousands of distinct CDR3 sequences, about 12% of them seen just once. This same sample was also taken into another study, of T cells in Graves' hyperthyroidism and ophthalmopathy. That report adds: Graves' hyperthyroidism without ophthalmopathy progression within 18 months was termed stable. During a first-round RT-PCR of the TCR CDR3, the HTBI primer set was used.

The clonotype comes from a young woman with Graves disease. Sequences were derived from peripheral blood mononuclear cells (PBMCs), sampled at new diagnosis, from a patient treated with antithyroid drugs. V and J are TRBV29-1 and TRBJ1-1; 7 bases map to TRBD1. CDR3 DNA sequence: TGCAGCGTTGAGATCGGACAGGTCAAAGCTTTCTTT. Residues: CSVEIGQVKAFF.